These 28 T cell receptor beta chains were sequenced from one sample in a study of blood T cells in healthy people across ages. Sample-barcoded 5' priming and a J-beta primer mix drove a second PCR of roughly 7 to 11 cycles. One entry per CDR3 protein, called by TCRdb with MiXCR from the 5' RACE reads. Of about a million distinct CDR3 sequences in the sample, about 53% were seen once. The sample comprised blood. These receptor sequences come from a woman aged 60-75 years in good health.

The gene calls are TRBV28 and TRBJ2-1; D may match TRBD1 or TRBD2 (6 bases each). The V gene's germline CDR1 is MDHEN and CDR2 SYDVKM. Trimming shortened V by 7 bases and J by 4 bases, and 11 bases separated the two germline ends. The CDR3 length is 13 residues. For the CDR3, the DNA is TGTGCCAGCACCGGGGGCTATTACAATGAGCAGTTCTTC. The encoded protein is CASTGGYYNEQFF.

V usage is TRBV12-3 or TRBV12-4 and J usage is TRBJ1-4; no firm D call. The ends were cut back, 3 bases at V and 10 bases at J, with 9 bases in the middle. CDR3 length equals 12 residues. In nucleotides, the CDR3 is TGTGCCAGCAGTTTCACCGAGGGAAAACTGTTTTTT. This gives the protein CASSFTEGKLFF.

V and J are TRBV25-1 and TRBJ1-3, with D possibly matching TRBD1 (5 bases). Germline-derived CDR1 and CDR2 are MGHDK and SYGVNS. With 2 bases removed from V and 14 bases from J, the gap between germline ends came to 13 bases. The CDR3 contains 12 residues. CDR3 nucleotides: TGTGCCAGCAGTGAAGGGAATGGACACTTATATTTT. Protein product: CASSEGNGHLYF.

The chain joins TRBV18 to TRBJ2-1, with D unclear. V was trimmed by 5 bases and J by 5 bases, leaving 16 bases between them. This CDR3 contains 15 residues. From germline, CDR1 is KGHSH and CDR2 LQKENI. The CDR3 sequence is CASSTGPLGHNEQFF. The CDR3 nucleotides read TGTGCCAGCTCAACCGGGCCCCTAGGCCACAATGAGCAGTTCTTC.

This clonotype was observed a single time. A junction boundary mismatches the germline segment, possibly from a read error. This CDR3 is CASSDSPDSYEQYF. Here the CDR3 DNA reads TGTGCCAGCAGTGACTCCCCAGACTCCTACGAGCAGTACTTC. The chain combines TRBV6-5 with TRBJ2-4; D gene unclear. The DNA end is a closer match to TRBJ2-7, so the J assignment may be wrong. Germline V gene sequence: CDR1 MNHEY, CDR2 SVGAGI. The CDR3 is 14 amino acids.

The table lists this clonotype with a few counts. This chain uses TRBV29-1 with TRBJ2-7; unclear D gene. The CDR3 totals 13 residues. Germline CDR1 and CDR2: SQVTM and ANQGSEA. The germline V and J ends were trimmed by 0 bases and 2 bases, with 8 bases remaining between them. The CDR3, as DNA: TGCAGCGTTGAAGATGGCAGGACCTACGAGCAGTACTTC. This gives the protein CSVEDGRTYEQYF.

This clonotype occurred a few times. The chain joins TRBV20-1 to TRBJ2-1, with 8 nucleotides matching TRBD2. The CDR3 sequence is 13 residues long. CDR1 is DFQATT and CDR2 is SNEGSKA in the germline V gene (reference sequence). V lost 3 bases to trimming and J lost 5 bases; unmatched junction nucleotides: 3. The chain's CDR3 is CSARGLVHNEQFF. In DNA form, the CDR3 reads TGCAGTGCTAGGGGACTAGTGCACAATGAGCAGTTCTTC.

This clonotype was detected a few times. This sequence joins TRBV4-1 and TRBJ1-1; D remains unclear. Trimming took 10 bases from V and 4 from J, leaving 16 bases between them. CDR3 length: 13 residues. Per germline, CDR1 MGHRA and CDR2 YSYEKL. In nucleotides, the CDR3 is TGCGCCACCCAGGATAGGTGGAGCACTGAAGCTTTCTTT. It yields the protein CATQDRWSTEAFF.

The chain links TRBV9 to TRBJ2-5; 12 positions match TRBD2. V trimming: 4 bases; J trimming: 3 bases; junction bases outside the gene matches: 10. The V gene's germline CDR1 is SGDLS and CDR2 YYNGEE. The CDR3 has 17 residues. The CDR3 DNA is TGTGCCAGCAGCTCCTCCGGGACTAGCGGGCCTAAAGAGACCCAGTACTTC. Encoded protein: CASSSSGTSGPKETQYF.

This clonotype was detected many times. The V and J genes are TRBV15 and TRBJ2-1; no clear D. V lost 5 bases to trimming and J lost 4 bases, with 9 bases between them. The length of the CDR3 is 13 residues. The germline V gene has CDR1 LNHNV and CDR2 YYDKDF (reference sequence). CDR3 coding DNA: TGTGCCACCAGCTACTCAAAGTACAATGAGCAGTTCTTC. It yields the protein CATSYSKYNEQFF.

The chain has TRBV28 and TRBJ2-1; 8 bases are shared with TRBD1. In germline, CDR1 is MDHEN, CDR2 SYDVKM. This CDR3 is built from 12 residues. The CDR3 DNA follows: TGTGCTACGCGGGACAGGTACAATGAGCAGTTCTTC. Translated, it gives CATRDRYNEQFF.

The chain carries TRBV5-1 and TRBJ2-5; no clear D gene. The CDR3 extends over 14 amino acids. V lost 1 base and J 11 bases, leaving 18 bases between the germline ends. Germline CDR1 reads SGHRS; CDR2 reads YFSETQ. CDR3 coding DNA: TGCGCCAGCAGCTTGACCTCGTTAGACAATGAGCAGTACTTC. It specifies CASSLTSLDNEQYF.

This clonotype was counted a few times. CDR3 region: CASVRDSGSYEQYF. The CDR3 region has the DNA TGCGCCAGTGTACGGGACTCTGGGTCCTACGAGCAGTACTTC. V usage is TRBV5-1 and J usage is TRBJ2-7; D is perhaps TRBD2 (6 bases). Trimming pared 8 bases from V and 1 base from J, leaving 16 bases between. The length of the CDR3 is 14 residues. Germline CDR1 and CDR2: SGHRS and YFSETQ.

The chain couples TRBV7-9 to TRBJ1-1; tentative D call: TRBD1 (5 bases). The ends were cut back, 4 bases at V and 4 bases at J, with 13 bases in the middle. CDR1 is SEHNR, CDR2 FQNEAQ, per germline (reference sequence). The CDR3 loop spans 14 amino acids. The CDR3 bases are TGTGCCAGCAGCTCAGGGTTCATCGGCACTGAAGCTTTCTTT. It specifies CASSSGFIGTEAFF.

The chain combines TRBV6-6 with TRBJ2-1, with D unclear. The CDR3 has 13 residues. Deletions cut 8 bases from V and 4 bases from J, with 12 bases between. CDR1 MNHNY and CDR2 SVGAGI come from the germline V gene (reference sequence). Here the CDR3 reads CASSSRKYNEQFF. In DNA form, the CDR3 reads TGTGCCAGCTCTTCGCGGAAGTACAATGAGCAGTTCTTC.

This clonotype showed up just once. The chain carries TRBV10-3 and TRBJ2-4, with D hard to call. The J call may be incorrect, as the DNA end agrees better with TRBJ2-7. CDR1 is ENHRY and CDR2 is SYGVKD in the germline V gene. The length of the CDR3 is 14 residues. The CDR3 loop reads CAIRPNQGSPEQYF. The DNA of the CDR3 is TGTGCCATCAGGCCGAACCAAGGATCCCCCGAGCAGTACTTC.

The chain recombines TRBV7-9 with TRBJ1-5, with D unclear. V gave up 3 bases and J gave up 1 base, with 7 bases separating them. Germline values: CDR1 SEHNR, CDR2 FQNEAQ (reference sequence). CDR3 length: 14 amino acids. DNA for the CDR3: TGTGCCAGCAGCTTCACGGGGAGCAATCAGCCCCAGCATTTT. Translating it yields CASSFTGSNQPQHF. Complete variable domain (other parts from reference TRBV7-9 and TRBJ1-5): DTGVSQNPRHKITKRGQNVTFRCDPISEHNRLYWYRQTLGQGPEFLTYFQNEAQLEKSRLLSDRFSAERPKGSFSTLEIQRTEQGDSAMYLCASSFTGSNQPQHFGDGTRLSIL.

This clonotype was counted at least ten times. Written as DNA, the CDR3 is TGTGCCAGCAGTCCCCGGACAGGGACCCTTACCTACGAGCAGTACTTC. This sequence encodes CASSPRTGTLTYEQYF. This sequence joins TRBV12-3 or TRBV12-4 and TRBJ2-7; 8 bases align to TRBD1. This CDR3 spans 16 amino acids. V gave up 5 bases and J gave up 2 bases; unmatched junction bases: 11.

This sequence joins TRBV20-1 and TRBJ1-2; maybe TRBD1 (5 bases). The length of the CDR3 is 14 residues. CDR1 is DFQATT and CDR2 is SNEGSKA in the germline V gene (reference sequence). The CDR3 region has the DNA TGCAGCAGCGACGGACTCAATGCTGGGGCTGGCTACACCTTC. Protein sequence: CSSDGLNAGAGYTF.

This rearrangement joins TRBV3-1 to TRBJ1-2, with D possibly TRBD1 on 5 matching bases. This CDR3 contains 15 residues. V gave up 2 bases and J gave up 1 base, with 11 bases separating them. Germline-derived CDR1 and CDR2 are LGHDT and YNNKEL (reference sequence). The CDR3 reads CASSQYQGHNYGYTF. CDR3 nucleotides: TGTGCCAGCAGCCAATATCAGGGCCATAACTATGGCTACACCTTC.

The chain carries TRBV10-3 and TRBJ2-5, with 12 nucleotides matching TRBD1. Germline V gene sequence: CDR1 ENHRY, CDR2 SYGVKD. CDR3 length: 20 residues. Trimming took 0 bases from V and 2 from J; bases not matched to a gene: 13. CDR3 in amino acids: CAISESNLGQGAFWQETQYF. CDR3 in DNA: TGTGCCATCAGTGAGTCGAATCTGGGACAGGGGGCGTTCTGGCAAGAGACCCAGTACTTC.

The chain combines TRBV12-3 or TRBV12-4 with TRBJ2-2; D not resolved. This CDR3 has 17 amino acids. The ends were cut back, 2 bases at V and 3 bases at J, with 16 bases in the middle. For the CDR3, the DNA is TGTGCCAGCAGTTTATCCCTCGTTGGCGGATACACCGGGGAGCTGTTTTTT. Its translation is CASSLSLVGGYTGELFF.

This clonotype showed up just a few times. The chain uses TRBV6-6 and TRBJ2-5; 7 nucleotides line up with TRBD2. The germline V gene has CDR1 MNHNY and CDR2 SVGAGI (reference sequence). V trimming: 6 bases; J trimming: 2 bases; junction bases outside the gene matches: 9. The CDR3 runs 15 residues. The CDR3 reads CASRPAGSKQETQYF. The CDR3 region has the DNA TGTGCCAGCAGACCAGCGGGATCCAAACAAGAGACCCAGTACTTC.

The chain employs TRBV28 and TRBJ2-7, with 8 bases matching TRBD1. Trimming removed 6 bases from V and 1 base from J; junction bases left unmatched: 5. The V gene's germline CDR1 is MDHEN and CDR2 SYDVKM. The CDR3 length is 14 residues. In nucleotides, the CDR3 is TGTGCCAGCAGATCGACAGGGGATTCCTACGAGCAGTACTTC. Protein: CASRSTGDSYEQYF.

The chain joins TRBV2 to TRBJ2-1, with D tentatively TRBD1 (7 bases). Trimming left V 8 bases short and J 12 bases short, with 20 bases between. The germline V gene has CDR1 SNHLY and CDR2 FYNNEI. The CDR3 totals 13 residues. The CDR3 coding sequence is TGTGCCAGCCTACGGCAGGGGGGTTTCTGGCAGTTCTTC. It is translated as CASLRQGGFWQFF. The whole variable domain, remainder taken from reference TRBV2 and TRBJ2-1, is EPEVTQTPSHQVTQMGQEVILRCVPISNHLYFYWYRQILGQKVEFLVSFYNNEISEKSEIFDDQFSVERPDGSNFTLKIRSTKLEDSAMYFCASLRQGGFWQFFGPGTRLTVL.

A few counts support this clonotype. The chain combines TRBV5-1 with TRBJ2-7; D is perhaps TRBD1 (6 bases). Per the germline V gene, CDR1 is SGHRS and CDR2 is YFSETQ. V lost 0 bases, J lost 3 bases, and 10 bases lay in between. This CDR3 is built from 14 residues. The CDR3 region has the DNA TGCGCCAGCAGCTTGGGGACAGCAATCTACGAGCAGTACTTC. It codes for CASSLGTAIYEQYF.

This sequence joins TRBV7-2 and TRBJ2-1, with TRBD1 as a possible D gene (5 bases). The CDR3 is made up of 14 amino acids. Trimming stripped 3 bases from V and 13 bases from J, with 19 bases between. CDR1 and CDR2 from the germline V gene are SGHTA and FQGNSA. The CDR3 DNA sequence: TGTGCCAGCAGCTTCGGGCCGTCTGGGGCCTCCCAGTTCTTC. It is translated as CASSFGPSGASQFF.

With regard to this clonotype: A junction boundary mismatches the germline segment, possibly from a read error. V usage is TRBV10-3 and J usage is TRBJ2-5; D possibly matches TRBD1 or TRBD2 (5 bases each). The CDR3 sequence is 13 residues long. From germline, CDR1 is ENHRY and CDR2 SYGVKD. The CDR3 nucleotides read TGTGCCATCAGTGATGGGGGTGGGGAGATCCAGTACTTC. Translated, it gives CAISDGGGEIQYF.